This T cell receptor (beta chain) was found in a study of Tregs in tolerant kidney transplant recipients. This table comes from immunoSEQ multiplex PCR, and its TCRdb copy is limited to in-frame clones, with some not included. The table has tens of thousands of clones, around 83% seen once. Whole-study findings and limits: Expanding Tregs on activated donor B cells appeared to best identify donor-specific TCRbeta clones.

CDR1 and CDR2 from the germline V gene are MDHEN and SYDVKM. V was clipped by 4 bases and J by 4 bases, with 3 bases between them. The CDR3 loop spans 11 amino acids. Unstimulated regulatory T cells (CD4+CD25+CD127-), CD4+CD25- non-regulatory cells, CD4 and CD8 cells were FACS-sorted from thawed PBMCs. Details on this clone: Its antigen is currently unknown.

V gene TRBV28 combines with J gene TRBJ2-3, with D unclear. This TCR was recovered from a human donor in good health. Sequencing input: CD4+ T cells from blood. The CDR3 coding sequence is TGTGCCAGCAGTTGGTCAGATACGCAGTATTTT. Translation gives CASSWSDTQYF. The variable domain in full, with the rest retrieved from reference TRBV28 and TRBJ2-3, is DVKVTQSSRYLVKRTGEKVFLECVQDMDHENMFWYRQDPGLGLRLIYFSYDVKMKEKGDIPEGYSVSREKKERFSLILESASTNQTSMYLCASSWSDTQYFGPGTRLTVL.